The source of this T cell receptor (beta chain) is a study of cytomegalovirus exposure and HLA in healthy donors. Study findings and constraints: The study listed 164 cytomegalovirus-associated TCR beta chains. Subsequent analysis showed first-cohort TCR clusters tending to co-occur in 120 validation repertoires. The study found most TCR sequences rare, yet found some public TCRs in many donors.

The table came from immunoSEQ multiplex PCR; TCRdb's copy has only in-frame clones and leaves some out. This sample has about 200,000 clones, with approximately 87% found just once. V was pared by 6 bases and J by 5 bases, with 6 bases of the junction left unmatched. The CDR3 has 14 amino acids. Germline V gene lookup returns CDR1 MNHNS and CDR2 SASEGT. Turning to this clone: Its specificity is unknown.

This clonotype originated in a woman aged 18-30 years in good health and CMV-seronegative. The sequenced material came from PBMCs. The chain has TRBV6-1 and TRBJ1-4; TRBD1 matches at 7 bases. CDR3 region: CASSGDSSNEKLFF. The CDR3 DNA sequence: TGTGCCAGCAGCGGGGACAGTTCAAATGAAAAACTGTTTTTT.